This T cell receptor (beta chain) was obtained from a study of T cell changes during pregnancy in multiple sclerosis. Using immunoSEQ multiplex PCR, the repertoire was profiled, and TCRdb retains in-frame clones only, with some absent. The sample yields 66,000 or so clones, 91% seen once. The clonotype comes from a female donor with multiple sclerosis, enrolled in a pregnancy study. Sequencing was performed on CD8+ T cells from peripheral blood mononuclear cells, taken before pregnancy.

CDR3 in DNA: TGTGCCAGCAGATCTACACTAGCGGGGGGGCCAGATGAGCAGTTCTTC. Translated, it gives CASRSTLAGGPDEQFF. The chain combines TRBV14 with TRBJ2-1, with 13 nucleotides matching TRBD2. The V gene's germline CDR1 is SGHDN and CDR2 FVKESK. The CDR3 contains 16 residues. After removal of 6 bases from V and 8 bases from J, the junction contained 10 bases not matched to a gene.